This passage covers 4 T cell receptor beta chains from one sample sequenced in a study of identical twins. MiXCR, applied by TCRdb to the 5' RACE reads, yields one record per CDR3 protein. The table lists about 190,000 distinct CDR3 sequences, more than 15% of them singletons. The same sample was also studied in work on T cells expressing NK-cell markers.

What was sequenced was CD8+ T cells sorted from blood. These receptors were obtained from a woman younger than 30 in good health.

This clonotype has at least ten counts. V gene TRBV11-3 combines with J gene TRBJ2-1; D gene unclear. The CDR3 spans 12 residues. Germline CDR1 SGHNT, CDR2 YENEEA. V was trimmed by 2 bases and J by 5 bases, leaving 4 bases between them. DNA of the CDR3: TGTGCCAGCAGCTTATACCACAATGAGCAGTTCTTC. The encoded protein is CASSLYHNEQFF. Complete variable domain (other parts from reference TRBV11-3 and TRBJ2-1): EAGVVQSPRYKIIEKKQPVAFWCNPISGHNTLYWYLQNLGQGPELLIRYENEEAVDDSQLPKDRFSAERLKGVDSTLKIQPAELGDSAVYLCASSLYHNEQFFGPGTRLTVL.

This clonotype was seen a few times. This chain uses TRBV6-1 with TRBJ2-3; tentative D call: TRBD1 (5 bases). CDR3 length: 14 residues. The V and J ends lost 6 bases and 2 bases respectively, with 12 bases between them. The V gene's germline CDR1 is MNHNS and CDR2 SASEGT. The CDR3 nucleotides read TGTGCCAGCAGGAAAGGGGTCATCACAGATACGCAGTATTTT. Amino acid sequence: CASRKGVITDTQYF.

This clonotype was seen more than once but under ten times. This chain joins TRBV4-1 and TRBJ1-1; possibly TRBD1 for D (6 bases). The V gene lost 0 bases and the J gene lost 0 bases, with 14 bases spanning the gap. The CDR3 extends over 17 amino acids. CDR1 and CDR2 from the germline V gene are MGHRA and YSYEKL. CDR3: CASSQDAPTGMNTEAFF. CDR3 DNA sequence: TGCGCCAGCAGCCAAGACGCCCCGACAGGCATGAACACTGAAGCTTTCTTT.

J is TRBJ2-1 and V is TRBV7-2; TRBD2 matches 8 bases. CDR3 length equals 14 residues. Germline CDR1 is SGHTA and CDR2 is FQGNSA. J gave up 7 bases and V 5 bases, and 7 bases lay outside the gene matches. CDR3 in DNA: TGTGCCAGCAGCCTTCGACTAGCGCTGAATGAGCAGTTCTTC. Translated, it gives CASSLRLALNEQFF.